This T cell receptor (beta chain) was profiled in a study of Ad26.COV2.S vaccination and SARS-CoV-2 variants. This sample's treatment: 19 received Ad26.COV2.S at low or high dose, single or two shots; 5 received placebo; per-sample allocation not given. Sampling was done on day 63 after the first vaccine or placebo injection. Wuhan-strain SARS-CoV-2 spike was expressed by the Ad26 vector that made up the vaccine. Sequencing was performed with immunoSEQ multiplex PCR; in TCRdb, only in-frame clones are kept and a portion is missing. Among about 350,000 clones listed, 80% to 90% were seen once. Trimming shortened V by 4 bases and J by 3 bases, and 10 bases separated the two germline ends. The CDR3 loop spans 14 amino acids. Germline V gene lookup returns CDR1 ENHRY and CDR2 SYGVKD. Study results and caveats: Researchers cautioned that TCR breadth and depth analyses may have underestimated total T cell responses. Placebo recipients trailed vaccine recipients in spike-specific TCR breadth. For non-spike TCRs, breadth in vaccine recipients resembled that in placebo recipients.

Of note for this clone: The antigen remains unidentified.

The receptor was isolated from a person aged 18 to 59 who received the Ad26.COV2.S COVID-19 vaccine or a placebo. Sequencing used peripheral blood, obtained in a trial of Ad26.COV2.S vaccine versus placebo. The rearrangement joins TRBV10-3 to TRBJ1-5; a weak D match, TRBD1 (6 bases). CDR3: CAISGQGPNQPQHF. DNA for the CDR3: TGTGCCATCAGTGGCCAGGGGCCCAATCAGCCCCAGCATTTT.